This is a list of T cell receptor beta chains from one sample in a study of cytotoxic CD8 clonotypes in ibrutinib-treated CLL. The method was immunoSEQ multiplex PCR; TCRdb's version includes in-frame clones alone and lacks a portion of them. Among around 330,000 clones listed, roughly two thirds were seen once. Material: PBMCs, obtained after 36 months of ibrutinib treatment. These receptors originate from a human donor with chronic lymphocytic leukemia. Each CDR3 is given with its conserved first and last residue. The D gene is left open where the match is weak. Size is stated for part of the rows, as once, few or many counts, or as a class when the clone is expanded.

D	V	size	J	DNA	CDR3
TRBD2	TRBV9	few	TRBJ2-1	TGTGCCAGCAGCCCTAGGGGACTAGCGGAATACAATGAGCAGTTCTTC	CASSPRGLAEYNEQFF
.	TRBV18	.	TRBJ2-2	TGTGCCAGCTCACCTGGGGGCGCAACGAACACCGGGGAGCTGTTTTTT	CASSPGGATNTGELFF
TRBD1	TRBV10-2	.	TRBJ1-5	TGCGCCAGCAGTTTGACAGGGAGCAATCAGCCCCAGCATTTT	CASSLTGSNQPQHF
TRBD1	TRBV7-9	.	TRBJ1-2	TGTGCCAGCAGCCCACCCCTAGTCGGACAGGGTTATGGCTACACCTTC	CASSPPLVGQGYGYTF
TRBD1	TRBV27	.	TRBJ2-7	TGTGCCAGCAGTCCCGGGACAGGGTATTCCTACGAGCAGTACTTC	CASSPGTGYSYEQYF
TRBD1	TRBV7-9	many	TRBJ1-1	TGTGCCAGCAGCCCAAAACAGGGGACTTCTAACACTGAAGCTTTCTTT	CASSPKQGTSNTEAFF
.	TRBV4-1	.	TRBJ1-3	TGCGCCAGCAGCCAAGTCGCTCAGGGTGTGGGTGGAAACACCATATATTTT	CASSQVAQGVGGNTIYF
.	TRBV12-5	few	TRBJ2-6	TGTGCTAGTGAGAGCTCTGGGGCCAACGTCCTGACTTTC	CASESSGANVLTF
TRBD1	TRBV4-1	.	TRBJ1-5	TGCGCCAGCAGCCAAGTGTTAACCGGGACAGGGCGTCCAGGACAGCCCCAGCATTTT	CASSQVLTGTGRPGQPQHF
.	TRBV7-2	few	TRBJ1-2	TGTGCCAGCAGCTTAGCGAGCCCTTCGGGGGGCTACACCTTC	CASSLASPSGGYTF
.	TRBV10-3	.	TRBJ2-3	TGTGCCATCAGTGAGAGGGCGGGGATTTCTAGCACAGATACGCAGTATTTT	CAISERAGISSTDTQYF
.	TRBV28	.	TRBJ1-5	TGTGCCAGCAGTTTGGAGGGGCCCGTTCAGCCCCAGCATTTT	CASSLEGPVQPQHF
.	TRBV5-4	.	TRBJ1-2	TGTGCCAGCAGCTTGTCGGGGATCTCTGGCTACACCTTC	CASSLSGISGYTF
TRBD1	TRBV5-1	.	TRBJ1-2	TGCGCCAGCAGCATAGGGACAGATCCTGGCTACACCTTC	CASSIGTDPGYTF
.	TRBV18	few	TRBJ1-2	TGTGCCAGCTCACCAGGGGCTGACTATGGCTACACCTTC	CASSPGADYGYTF
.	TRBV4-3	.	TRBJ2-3	TGCGCCAGCAGCCAAGAAGCGCGAGATACGCAGTATTTT	CASSQEARDTQYF
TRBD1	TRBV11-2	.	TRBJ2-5	TGTGCCAGCAGCCCAGGACAGGGATTGTACCAAGAGACCCAGTACTTC	CASSPGQGLYQETQYF
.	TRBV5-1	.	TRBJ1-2	TGCGCCAGCAGCTTGGAGTCGGGGCTCACTAACTATGGCTACACCTTC	CASSLESGLTNYGYTF
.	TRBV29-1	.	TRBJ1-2	TGCAGCGTCAGCAGCACTCGAGGCTACACCTTC	CSVSSTRGYTF
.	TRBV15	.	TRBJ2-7	TGTGCCACCAGCAGAGATACCCCGGCGGTGGGTGAGCAGTACTTC	CATSRDTPAVGEQYF
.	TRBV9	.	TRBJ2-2	TGTGCCAGCAGCCCCCGGATGCAGGGATACACCGGGGAGCTGTTTTTT	CASSPRMQGYTGELFF
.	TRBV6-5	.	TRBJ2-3	TGTGCCAGCAGTTACTCCGGGCTTGGTGGGCAGTATTTT	CASSYSGLGGQYF
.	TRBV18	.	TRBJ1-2	TGTGCCAGCTCGGGGGGTGACTATGGCTACACCTTC	CASSGGDYGYTF
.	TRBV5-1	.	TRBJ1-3	TGCGCCAGCAGCTTGGTAGGCCCGTACTCTGGAAACACCATATATTTT	CASSLVGPYSGNTIYF